The 4 T cell receptor beta chains in this list originate from one sample, sequenced in a study of cytomegalovirus exposure and HLA in healthy donors. This PCR relied on a set of 60 Vbeta primers and 13 Jbeta primers. The method was immunoSEQ multiplex PCR; TCRdb's version includes in-frame clones alone and lacks a portion of them. Of about 120,000 clones in the sample, over 60% were seen once. The sample was PBMCs. The source is a man in his thirties or forties in good health and CMV-seropositive.

The V gene is TRBV19, the J gene TRBJ1-5, with D hard to call. CDR3 length: 13 amino acids. V shed 5 bases and J shed 0 bases, with 5 bases lying between them. The germline CDR1 and CDR2 sequences are LNHDA and SQIVND (reference sequence). The CDR3 here is CASSQFSNQPQHF. In nucleotides, the CDR3 is TGTGCCAGTAGTCAATTTAGCAATCAGCCCCAGCATTTT. The full variable domain, completed using reference TRBV19 and TRBJ1-5, is DGGITQSPKYLFRKEGQNVTLSCEQNLNHDAMYWYRQDPGQGLRLIYYSQIVNDFQKGDIAEGYSVSREKKESFPLTVTSAQKNPTAFYLCASSQFSNQPQHFGDGTRLSIL.

The V call is TRBV4-3, the J call TRBJ1-5, with a possible D match to TRBD1 (5 bases). This CDR3 is 15 amino acids long. Trimming shortened V by 0 bases and J by 5 bases, and 11 bases separated the two germline ends. Looked up from germline, CDR1 is LGHNA and CDR2 is YSLEER. The CDR3 DNA follows: TGCGCCAGCAGCCAAGAGGGGCACTCCGATCAGCCCCAGCATTTT. It specifies CASSQEGHSDQPQHF.

The V and J genes are TRBV15 and TRBJ2-1; 7 nucleotides line up with TRBD2. Trimming removed 5 bases from V and 4 bases from J; junction bases left unmatched: 5. The CDR3 is made up of 14 amino acids. Germline V gene lookup returns CDR1 LNHNV and CDR2 YYDKDF (reference sequence). The CDR3 DNA is TGTGCCACCAGCCGGGACTACCGTTACAATGAGCAGTTCTTC. This encodes CATSRDYRYNEQFF. Variable domain in full (rest from reference TRBV15 and TRBJ2-1): DAMVIQNPRYQVTQFGKPVTLSCSQTLNHNVMYWYQQKSSQAPKLLFHYYDKDFNNEADTPDNFQSRRPNTSFCFLDIRSPGLGDTAMYLCATSRDYRYNEQFFGPGTRLTVL.

The chain recombines TRBV7-9 with TRBJ1-2; unclear D gene. Trimming left V 1 base short and J 3 bases short, with 12 bases between. Germline V gene data show CDR1 as SEHNR and CDR2 as FQNEAQ (reference sequence). There are 15 residues in the CDR3. CDR3 sequence (DNA): TGTGCCAGCAGCTTAGGTTCGGCAGCGCACTATGGCTACACCTTC. Its translation: CASSLGSAAHYGYTF.